This T cell receptor (beta chain) was retrieved from a study of graft-versus-host responses after intestinal transplantation (dated by TCRdb to the early 2020s). General notes on the study: Multivisceral, liver-intestinal, or isolated intestinal transplants were received by the recipients. Every recipient was given anti-thymocyte globulin induction, then maintenance tacrolimus and steroids for 2 to 4 years. After intestinal transplantation, graft-versus-host and host-versus-graft alloreactive T cell clones were followed in the graft, circulation and bone marrow using bulk TCR-beta CDR3 sequencing. Alloreactive clones were identified by sequencing pre-transplant mixed lymphocyte reaction products and comparing these products with unstimulated pre-transplant donor and recipient T cells. The cohort enrolled about two dozen intestinal transplant recipients, one of whom was a retransplant, and a few patients without pretransplant specimens were excluded. A peak of at least 4% donor T cells among recipient peripheral blood mononuclear cells was the definition used for donor T cell macrochimerism. Rather than being sequenced by the commercial service, samples from a few later patients were sequenced in-house on an Illumina MiSeq and processed with MiXCR. General findings and caveats noted by the study authors: In the allografts of patients with donor T cell macrochimerism, GvH to HvG T cell clonal ratios were high. GvH clones were detected in recipient bone marrow, and some appeared earlier in ileal mucosa or blood, consistent with an intestinal mucosal origin. Peak levels of circulating GvH clones were associated with declines in HvG clones early after transplant. The relatively low number and heterogeneity of intestinal transplant patients limited the conclusions.

Libraries were prepared through the immunoSEQ multiplex PCR assay. For most patients, genomic DNA was isolated with the Qiagen DNeasy Blood and Tissue Kit and sent frozen to Adaptive Biotechnologies for TCR sequencing. For most patients, genomic DNA was subjected to high-throughput TCR-beta CDR3 sequencing by Adaptive Biotechnologies. On the authors' methods: TCR sequencing data for around 19 patients were retrieved from Adaptive's ImmunoSEQ software; three other patients were processed with MiXCR and VDJtools. To correct CD4 versus CD8 sorting errors, any sequence found in both subsets at a frequency ratio below 5:1 was removed. CDR3 nucleotide sequences shared between donor and recipient were removed because the origin of such sequences could not be assigned. At least 2-fold expansion over unstimulated cells and a minimum CFSE-low frequency of 0.002% (template counts) or 0.001% (read counts) were required for clones to be classified as alloreactive. Clones detected in sequenced pre-transplant spleen, lymph node, or MLR CFSE-low populations of the donor or recipient were defined as mappable. Cumulative frequency of alloreactive clones was calculated as a percentage of all sequences weighted by copy number. Sourced from immuneACCESS, this table was stored by TCRdb with only in-frame sequences that have V and J called. A share of the clones is absent; for the studies checked, an unresolved V gene accounts for under half, and the remainder has no known explanation. V, J and clone size were drawn from that table, and D and trimming were deduced from the DNA. In this sample the table shows over 85,000 clones, just under 95% of which occur a single time. Of the sample, about 0.5% is held by the ten largest clones.

The time point label corresponds to: cells obtained before transplantation from donor or recipient. CD3+CD4+ and CD3+CD8+ populations were FACS-sorted from unstimulated pre-transplant donor and recipient cells taken from spleen or lymph nodes. About this clone itself: Its antigen is currently not known. Base-call qualities are not available, and no considerably larger clone is one nucleotide away.

Via the germline V gene, CDR1 is SGHDT and CDR2 YYEEEE. At the junction V is shortened by 0 bases and J by 2 bases; bases outside the gene matches: 4. Measured from the cysteine to the phenylalanine, the CDR3 is 17 residues long. Of all the DNA, just the CDR3 is kept, 51 bases in frame from base 1. This TCR came from a human donor who received an intestinal transplant. In this chain, TRBV5-6 is recombined with TRBJ2-3, with 12 middle bases fitting TRBD2. Source: unstimulated CD8+ T cells sorted from spleen or lymph node cells, taken before intestinal transplant. CDR3 loop: CASSLVGLAGTTDTQYF. The DNA sequence is given as TGTGCCAGCAGCTTGGTAGGACTAGCGGGGACCACAGATACGCAGTATTTT.